The rows below give T cell receptor beta chains drawn from one sample of a study of blood T cell repertoires in COVID-19. Clones were read by immunoSEQ multiplex PCR, and TCRdb kept only the in-frame ones, dropping some. Here the sample spans 310,000 or so clones, roughly 90% being singletons. The sample taken for sequencing was peripheral blood. These receptors were taken from a woman aged 45 to 65 who had recovered from COVID-19. CDR3s include the opening cysteine and the closing phenylalanine or tryptophan. Each record gives: clone size, J gene, V gene, D gene, CDR3 protein, CDR3 DNA. The D gene is left open where the match is weak. Part of the rows lack a size; the others show once, few, many or a class for expanded clones.

few,TRBJ2-7,TRBV30,TRBD2,CAWSGGGLLWYEQYF,TGTGCCTGGAGTGGCGGGGGGCTCCTATGGTACGAGCAGTACTTC
-,TRBJ1-5,TRBV4-1,-,CASSQEIRGTQPQHF,TGCGCCAGCAGCCAAGAAATTCGGGGGACTCAGCCCCAGCATTTT
-,TRBJ2-1,TRBV7-9,TRBD2,CASSPGLAGINEQFF,TGTGCCAGCAGCCCGGGACTAGCGGGGATCAATGAGCAGTTCTTC
-,TRBJ1-2,TRBV4-3,TRBD1,CASSQEGTGVYGYTF,TGCGCCAGCAGCCAAGAGGGGACAGGAGTTTATGGCTACACCTTC
-,TRBJ2-5,TRBV4-3,TRBD2,CASSQDRGGAGGPETQYF,TGCGCCAGCAGCCAAGATCGAGGAGGAGCGGGGGGCCCGGAGACCCAGTACTTC
once,TRBJ2-2,TRBV28,TRBD1,CASSFQSRDRERGGELFF,TGTGCCAGCAGTTTCCAGTCCCGGGACAGGGAAAGGGGCGGGGAGCTGTTTTTT
-,TRBJ2-7,TRBV27,TRBD2,CASGSSLAASYEQYF,TGTGCCAGCGGAAGTTCCCTAGCGGCCTCCTACGAGCAGTACTTC
-,TRBJ1-1,TRBV19,-,CASSMRAHTEAFF,TGTGCCAGTAGTATGCGGGCTCACACTGAAGCTTTCTTT
once,TRBJ2-1,TRBV6-2/TRBV6-3,TRBD2,CASSYTAGAPYNEQFF,TGTGCCAGCAGTTACACGGCGGGAGCCCCCTACAATGAGCAGTTCTTC
-,TRBJ1-5,TRBV2,-,CASSLTGFTVRHQPQHF,TGTGCCAGCAGTCTTACAGGGTTCACGGTCAGGCATCAGCCCCAGCATTTT
-,TRBJ1-2,TRBV27,TRBD1,CASSLAGTGGYGYTF,TGTGCCAGCAGTTTGGCCGGGACAGGGGGCTATGGCTACACCTTC
once,TRBJ2-6,TRBV6-5,-,CASSLSGANVLTF,TGTGCCAGCAGTCTTTCTGGGGCCAACGTCCTGACTTTC
-,TRBJ1-2,TRBV4-1,-,CASSPRSAVNGYTF,TGCGCCAGCAGCCCTCGGTCTGCGGTCAATGGCTACACCTTC
-,TRBJ2-3,TRBV18,-,CASSPQIQGRTDTQYF,TGTGCCAGCTCACCACAAATCCAGGGCCGCACAGATACGCAGTATTTT
-,TRBJ2-7,TRBV19,-,CASSIQDSPILEQYF,TGTGCCAGTAGTATTCAAGACTCCCCAATCCTCGAGCAGTACTTC
-,TRBJ2-1,TRBV14,TRBD2,CASSQDLGGAEQFF,TGTGCCAGCAGCCAAGATCTGGGAGGGGCTGAGCAGTTCTTC
-,TRBJ2-1,TRBV2,TRBD2,CASSEMTSGLYNEQFF,TGTGCCAGCAGTGAAATGACTAGCGGACTATACAATGAGCAGTTCTTC
-,TRBJ2-7,TRBV18,TRBD1,CASSPRQGKGEQYF,TGTGCCAGCTCACCACGACAGGGGAAAGGCGAGCAGTACTTC
-,TRBJ2-1,TRBV14,TRBD2,CASSLRDYSSYNEQFF,TGTGCCAGCAGCCTACGGGACTATAGCTCCTACAATGAGCAGTTCTTC
once,TRBJ2-7,TRBV27,TRBD2,CASRVSGWGIISSYEQYF,TGTGCCAGCAGGGTTAGCGGGTGGGGGATAATTAGCTCCTACGAGCAGTACTTC
-,TRBJ1-2,TRBV28,-,CASSYGAGGYTF,TGTGCCAGCAGTTACGGAGCTGGGGGCTACACCTTC
-,TRBJ2-7,TRBV7-2,-,CASSLGLQGGLYF,TGTGCCAGCAGCTTAGGACTCCAGGGTGGTCTGTACTTC
-,TRBJ2-7,TRBV6-2/TRBV6-3,TRBD1,CASSYSQGAEQYF,TGTGCCAGCAGTTACTCACAGGGGGCCGAGCAGTACTTC
-,TRBJ1-2,TRBV27,TRBD1,CASSPIGTGDGYTF,TGTGCCAGCAGTCCGATAGGGACAGGGGATGGCTACACCTTC
-,TRBJ1-1,TRBV5-8,-,CASSAPPGTEAFF,TGTGCCAGCAGCGCACCCCCGGGCACTGAAGCTTTCTTT
-,TRBJ2-7,TRBV3-1/TRBV3-2,TRBD1,CASSQATTGTGGHEQYF,TGTGCCAGCAGCCAAGCCACGACTGGGACAGGGGGCCACGAGCAGTACTTC
few,TRBJ2-2,TRBV7-2,TRBD1,CASSLGAGGTGELFF,TGTGCCAGCAGTCTCGGGGCAGGGGGCACCGGGGAGCTGTTTTTT
-,TRBJ1-5,TRBV7-8,-,CASSQKRSNQPQHF,TGTGCCAGCAGCCAGAAGAGGAGCAATCAGCCCCAGCATTTT
-,TRBJ1-4,TRBV29-1,TRBD1,CSVGDRGFEKLFF,TGCAGCGTTGGGGACAGAGGGTTTGAAAAACTGTTTTTT
-,TRBJ2-5,TRBV3-1/TRBV3-2,TRBD2,CASSSSGGWQETQYF,TGTGCCAGCAGCTCTAGCGGGGGTTGGCAAGAGACCCAGTACTTC
-,TRBJ1-5,TRBV30,TRBD1,CAWSVAGGQLPQHF,TGTGCCTGGAGTGTAGCCGGGGGACAGCTGCCCCAGCATTTT
few,TRBJ1-2,TRBV9,-,CASSSGGFLANYGYTF,TGTGCCAGCAGCTCTGGAGGGTTTTTAGCTAACTATGGCTACACCTTC
-,TRBJ2-3,TRBV29-1,TRBD2,CSVEGLAGPTDTQYF,TGCAGCGTTGAGGGACTAGCGGGACCCACAGATACGCAGTATTTT
-,TRBJ2-1,TRBV9,-,CASSKNAAEREQFF,TGTGCCAGCAGCAAAAACGCCGCAGAGCGTGAGCAGTTCTTC
-,TRBJ2-3,TRBV6-6,-,CASSYSSPGADTQYF,TGTGCCAGCAGTTACTCGAGCCCCGGGGCAGATACGCAGTATTTT
-,TRBJ1-2,TRBV28,-,CASSPRSGDGYTF,TGTGCCAGCAGTCCACGTTCAGGGGATGGCTACACCTTC
-,TRBJ1-2,TRBV6-2/TRBV6-3,TRBD1,CASSQPVTGIHGYTF,TGTGCCAGCAGCCAACCAGTGACAGGGATCCATGGCTACACCTTC
-,TRBJ1-2,TRBV6-2/TRBV6-3,-,CASSYSTLGGYTF,TGTGCCAGCAGTTACTCAACCCTGGGCGGCTACACCTTC
once,TRBJ2-2,TRBV27,-,CASSLSTNTGELFF,TGTGCCAGCAGTTTATCCACGAACACCGGGGAGCTGTTTTTT
-,TRBJ1-3,TRBV28,-,CASIHGNTIYF,TGTGCCAGCATCCATGGAAACACCATATATTTT
-,TRBJ2-4,TRBV7-2,-,CASSLDSKNIQYF,TGTGCCAGCAGCTTAGATAGCAAAAACATTCAGTACTTC
-,TRBJ1-2,TRBV2,-,CASSEVGRPGSYGYTF,TGTGCCAGCAGCGAGGTGGGGCGCCCCGGGAGCTATGGCTACACCTTC
-,TRBJ1-5,TRBV19,-,CASSIIGLGEGQPQHF,TGTGCCAGTAGTATAATAGGGTTAGGGGAAGGTCAGCCCCAGCATTTT
-,TRBJ1-5,TRBV29-1,-,CSPFLPQHF,TGCAGTCCCTTTTTGCCCCAGCATTTT
-,TRBJ1-1,TRBV19,-,CASSINGRLNTEAFF,TGTGCCAGTAGTATTAACGGGAGATTGAACACTGAAGCTTTCTTT
-,TRBJ2-3,TRBV7-2,-,CASSLDRWGADTQYF,TGTGCCAGCAGCTTAGATCGGTGGGGGGCAGATACGCAGTATTTT
-,TRBJ2-2,TRBV11-3,TRBD1,CASSTRTGGTGELFF,TGTGCCAGCAGCACAAGGACAGGGGGTACCGGGGAGCTGTTTTTT
many,TRBJ2-7,TRBV6-5,TRBD1,CASSRDSQYEQYF,TGTGCCAGCAGCCGGGACAGCCAATACGAGCAGTACTTC
-,TRBJ2-7,TRBV28,TRBD2,CASSLTAGAGGYEQYF,TGTGCCAGCAGTTTAACAGCGGGAGCTGGGGGATACGAGCAGTACTTC
-,TRBJ2-3,TRBV29-1,TRBD1,CSVDQTGISDTQYF,TGCAGCGTTGATCAGACAGGGATCTCAGATACGCAGTATTTT
-,TRBJ1-3,TRBV28,-,CASSLEGSGNTIYF,TGTGCCAGCAGTTTGGAGGGCTCTGGAAACACCATATATTTT
-,TRBJ2-5,TRBV6-5,TRBD1,CASIRQGPGTQYF,TGTGCCAGCATTAGACAGGGCCCCGGGACCCAGTACTTC
few,TRBJ1-1,TRBV10-3,TRBD1,CAILTGGANTEAFF,TGTGCCATCTTAACAGGGGGCGCGAACACTGAAGCTTTCTTT
once,TRBJ1-1,TRBV6-5,-,CASSSPNRAAEAFF,TGTGCCAGCAGTTCGCCTAACAGAGCTGCTGAAGCTTTCTTT
-,TRBJ1-1,TRBV5-1,TRBD1,CASSAGQGMNTEAFF,TGCGCCAGCAGCGCGGGACAGGGGATGAACACTGAAGCTTTCTTT